Each of the 23 T cell receptor beta chains below was sequenced from the same sample in a study of blood T cell repertoires in COVID-19. This table comes from immunoSEQ multiplex PCR, and its TCRdb copy is limited to in-frame clones, with some not included. Altogether 250,000 to 300,000 clones are present, about 88% being singletons, with the ten largest covering 3.6%. Sequenced: peripheral blood. The origin of the receptors is a young man with active or convalescent COVID-19.

The rearrangement uses TRBV28 and TRBJ2-5; maybe TRBD1 (5 bases). The CDR3 covers 14 residues. Germline V CDR1 and CDR2: MDHEN, SYDVKM. V shed 3 bases and J shed 3 bases, with 11 bases lying between them. CDR3 residues: CASSLPGQEETQYF. The CDR3 DNA is TGTGCCAGCAGTTTGCCAGGGCAGGAAGAGACCCAGTACTTC. Full variable domain (outside the CDR3, taken from reference TRBV28 and TRBJ2-5): DVKVTQSSRYLVKRTGEKVFLECVQDMDHENMFWYRQDPGLGLRLIYFSYDVKMKEKGDIPEGYSVSREKKERFSLILESASTNQTSMYLCASSLPGQEETQYFGPGTRLLVL.

The chain recombines TRBV7-2 with TRBJ2-1; no firm D call. Germline-derived CDR1 and CDR2 are SGHTA and FQGNSA. V lost 1 base to trimming and J lost 5 bases, with 6 bases between them. This CDR3 is built from 13 residues. The CDR3 DNA reads as TGTGCCAGCAGCTTAGGCCAGAACAATGAGCAGTTCTTC. Its translation is CASSLGQNNEQFF.

The V and J genes are TRBV7-2 and TRBJ1-5, with a tentative D call TRBD1 (6 bases). Germline V gene lookup returns CDR1 SGHTA and CDR2 FQGNSA. The CDR3 runs 15 residues. V was shortened by 1 base and J by 4 bases, with 11 bases between the two germline ends. In DNA form, the CDR3 reads TGTGCCAGCAGCTTAGTGGGGACACAAAATCAGCCCCAGCATTTT. Amino acid sequence: CASSLVGTQNQPQHF. The full variable domain, with the rest looked up from reference TRBV7-2 and TRBJ1-5, is GAGVSQSPSNKVTEKGKDVELRCDPISGHTALYWYRQSLGQGLEFLIYFQGNSAPDKSGLPSDRFSAERTGGSVSTLTIQRTQQEDSAVYLCASSLVGTQNQPQHFGDGTRLSIL.

The chain recombines TRBV5-1 with TRBJ1-1, with 11 bases aligning to TRBD1. From germline, CDR1 is SGHRS and CDR2 YFSETQ. The CDR3 covers 15 residues. V dropped 4 bases and J dropped 0; count of bases not matched to a gene: 2. The CDR3 loop reads CASSRDRGMNTEAFF. CDR3 DNA sequence: TGCGCCAGCAGCCGGGACAGGGGGATGAACACTGAAGCTTTCTTT.

The chain carries TRBV19 and TRBJ1-5, with D perhaps matching TRBD1 (5 bases). CDR3 length: 14 amino acids. The ends were cut back, 10 bases at V and 0 bases at J, with 13 bases in the middle. CDR1 and CDR2 (germline): LNHDA, SQIVND (reference sequence). The CDR3 DNA is TGTGCCACTAGACAGCAAAATAGCAATCAGCCCCAGCATTTT. Protein sequence: CATRQQNSNQPQHF.

The V and J genes are TRBV6-5 and TRBJ1-3, with D tentatively TRBD1 (5 bases). The germline gives CDR1 MNHEY, CDR2 SVGAGI. V lost 0 bases and J 3 bases, leaving 9 bases between the germline ends. This CDR3 is 15 amino acids long. The CDR3 DNA follows: TGTGCCAGCAGTTACTCACGGGGGAATGGAAACACCATATATTTT. It codes for CASSYSRGNGNTIYF.

This clone came up a few times. The chain combines TRBV24-1 with TRBJ1-1, with TRBD1 identical over 7 bases. Trimming took 8 bases from V and 3 from J; bases not matched to a gene: 2. Germline CDR1 KGHDR, CDR2 SFDVKD. The length of the CDR3 is 12 residues. CDR3 nucleotide sequence: TGTGCCACCAAGGGGGCCGACACTGAAGCTTTCTTT. This codes for CATKGADTEAFF.

The V gene is TRBV29-1, the J gene TRBJ2-7; no definite D call. Germline CDR1 SQVTM, CDR2 ANQGSEA. This CDR3 has 11 amino acids. V was clipped by 6 bases and J by 1 base, with 7 bases between them. CDR3 residues: CSVEISYEQYF. CDR3 coding DNA: TGCAGCGTGGAAATATCCTACGAGCAGTACTTC.

This clone was recorded only once. The chain is built from TRBV30 and TRBJ2-7; possible D gene TRBD2, 6 bases. In germline, CDR1 is GTSNPN, CDR2 SVGIG (reference sequence). This CDR3 is 12 amino acids long. The V gene lost 2 bases and the J gene lost 1 base, with 6 bases spanning the gap. The CDR3 nucleotides are TGTGCCTGGAGTAGCGGGTCCTACGAGCAGTACTTC. This codes for CAWSSGSYEQYF.

The chain joins TRBV28 to TRBJ2-5; 7 bases map to TRBD1. The CDR3 length is 13 residues. V shed 6 bases, J shed 5 bases, and the junction held 6 bases outside the gene matches. Germline V gives CDR1 MDHEN, CDR2 SYDVKM. CDR3 sequence (DNA): TGTGCCAGCAGATCTCAGGGGGAGGAGACCCAGTACTTC. Translation gives CASRSQGEETQYF.

This clone was recorded a few times. The V call is TRBV18, the J call TRBJ2-5; no clear D. The germline CDR1 and CDR2 sequences are KGHSH and LQKENI. The CDR3 is 15 amino acids. Trimming removed 3 bases at V and 4 bases at J, with 15 bases between. The CDR3 DNA is TGTGCCAGCTCACCGGTCTTCGCCGTCGGAGAGACCCAGTACTTC. Translation: CASSPVFAVGETQYF. The variable domain in full, with the rest retrieved from reference TRBV18 and TRBJ2-5, is NAGVMQNPRHLVRRRGQEARLRCSPMKGHSHVYWYRQLPEEGLKFMVYLQKENIIDESGMPKERFSAEFPKEGPSILRIQQVVRGDSAAYFCASSPVFAVGETQYFGPGTRLLVL.

The CDR3 DNA follows: TGTGCCAGCAGCTTTGACATGAGCTCCTACGAGCAGTACTTC. Translating it yields CASSFDMSSYEQYF. The chain joins TRBV5-6 to TRBJ2-7; D is unclear. Deletions cut 2 bases from V and 0 bases from J, with 9 bases between. Per germline, CDR1 SGHDT and CDR2 YYEEEE. The CDR3 is 14 residues long.

In this sample, this clone turned up a few times. This sequence joins TRBV3-1 (or the pseudogene TRBV3-2) and TRBJ2-7, with D perhaps matching TRBD2 (6 bases). V gave up 2 bases and J gave up 2 bases, with 13 bases separating them. Germline V gives CDR1 LGHDT, CDR2 YNNKEL (reference sequence). The CDR3 totals 15 residues. CDR3 nucleotides: TGTGCCAGCAGCCAACGGGGGAGACTCCCCTACGAGCAGTACTTC. Residues: CASSQRGRLPYEQYF.

The chain carries TRBV5-6 and TRBJ2-2; a weak D match, TRBD2 (6 bases). Looked up from germline, CDR1 is SGHDT and CDR2 is YYEEEE. V was cut by 3 bases and J by 5 bases, with 23 bases left in between. CDR3 length: 18 amino acids. CDR3 DNA sequence: TGTGCCAGCAGCTCGACGGAAGGGGCCCGGAGGGCTACCGGGGAGCTGTTTTTT. Amino acids: CASSSTEGARRATGELFF.

This clone has a handful of counts. V is TRBV5-4 and J is TRBJ1-2; 12 bases map to TRBD1. In germline, CDR1 is SGHNT, CDR2 YYREEE (reference sequence). CDR3 length: 16 residues. V was pared by 3 bases and J by 7 bases, with 10 bases of the junction left unmatched. CDR3 protein: CASSSGGQGAIFGYTF. The CDR3 DNA is TGTGCCAGCAGCTCTGGGGGACAGGGGGCAATCTTTGGCTACACCTTC. The variable domain in full, completed from reference TRBV5-4 and TRBJ1-2, reads ETGVTQSPTHLIKTRGQQVTLRCSSQSGHNTVSWYQQALGQGPQFIFQYYREEENGRGNFPPRFSGLQFPNYSSELNVNALELDDSALYLCASSSGGQGAIFGYTFGSGTRLTVV.

The V and J genes are TRBV19 and TRBJ2-7; 8 bases align to TRBD2. The V segment lost 5 bases and the J segment 4 bases; nucleotides outside the gene matches: 10. Germline assignment: CDR1 LNHDA and CDR2 SQIVND (reference sequence). The CDR3 covers 15 residues. As DNA, the CDR3 is TGTGCCAGTAGTGCGGGGGGCGGGTTTGGTTACGAGCAGTACTTC. It yields the protein CASSAGGGFGYEQYF.

For the CDR3, the DNA is TGTGCCAGCACCCCAATGATCGGCTATGGCTACACCTTC. It specifies CASTPMIGYGYTF. This rearrangement joins TRBV27 to TRBJ1-2; no clear D. CDR1 is MNHEY, CDR2 SMNVEV, per germline (reference sequence). The CDR3 contains 13 residues. Trimming left V 7 bases short and J 4 bases short, with 13 bases between.

The chain links TRBV29-1 to TRBJ1-1; D remains unclear. Germline values: CDR1 SQVTM, CDR2 ANQGSEA. Trimming pared 4 bases from V and 0 bases from J, leaving 15 bases between. CDR3 size: 15 residues. The CDR3 region is CSVGRAAMMNTEAFF. Here the CDR3 DNA reads TGCAGCGTTGGGAGGGCGGCAATGATGAACACTGAAGCTTTCTTT.

The sample holds a few counts of this clone. The chain employs TRBV19 and TRBJ1-1, with D uncertain. CDR3 size: 15 residues. Per germline, CDR1 LNHDA and CDR2 SQIVND (reference sequence). V lost 5 bases to trimming and J lost 4 bases, with 17 bases between them. For the CDR3, the DNA is TGTGCCAGTAGTTCGCCCTGGGGAGACACCACTGAAGCTTTCTTT. Residues: CASSSPWGDTTEAFF.

This chain links TRBV6-5 with TRBJ1-5; D unclear. There are 15 residues in the CDR3. Germline V gene lookup returns CDR1 MNHEY and CDR2 SVGAGI. V was cut by 5 bases and J by 6 bases, with 17 bases left in between. In DNA, the CDR3 is TGTGCCAGCAGTACCCATAGAATTGTCCTTCAGCCCCAGCATTTT. Amino acids: CASSTHRIVLQPQHF.

This chain links TRBV7-3 with TRBJ2-3; D unresolved. V lost 6 bases to trimming and J lost 5 bases, with 9 bases between them. There are 12 residues in the CDR3. Germline V gene sequence: CDR1 SGHTA, CDR2 FQGTGA. The CDR3 DNA sequence: TGTGCCAGCAGTCCCACGGGAGATACGCAGTATTTT. Translation gives CASSPTGDTQYF.

V is TRBV4-1 and J is TRBJ1-1; unclear D gene. Germline V gives CDR1 MGHRA, CDR2 YSYEKL. V lost 1 base and J lost 9, with 12 bases in between. CDR3 length: 13 residues. The CDR3 coding sequence is TGCGCCAGCAGCCAAGCCTTATACAGCCAAGCTTTCTTT. Translated: CASSQALYSQAFF.

The rearrangement joins TRBV6-5 to TRBJ1-3; 8 nucleotides agree with TRBD1. This CDR3 spans 15 amino acids. From germline, CDR1 is MNHEY and CDR2 SVGAGI. V trimming: 7 bases; J trimming: 0 bases; junction bases outside the gene matches: 5. In DNA, the CDR3 is TGTGCCAGCATGCCGACAGGGGCCTCTGGAAACACCATATATTTT. It specifies CASMPTGASGNTIYF.